The 5 T cell receptor beta chains given below trace back to one sample, sequenced in a study of CXCR3-negative and CXCR3-positive naive CD8 T cells. Libraries of TRB cDNA were made by 5' RACE and carried UMIs. TCRdb re-called the 5' RACE reads and catalogs CDR3 proteins one per entry, DNA excluded. The sample holds about 90,000 distinct CDR3 sequences. Sequences were obtained from naive CXCR3- CD8+ T cells from blood. Subset of the sample: CD45RO-CCR7+CD27+CD95- naive CD8+ T cells lacking CXCR3 (TNR3-). All receptors derive from a human donor in good health. Some clones in this sample may be carry-over from other donors' samples.

V usage is TRBV6-6 and J usage is TRBJ2-1; TCRdb selects TRBD1, and the lack of DNA leaves this call unchecked. From germline, CDR1 is MNHNY and CDR2 SVGAGI (reference sequence). This CDR3 is 14 amino acids long. CDR3 residues: CASSSAGQHNEQFF.

The chain combines TRBV4-1 with TRBJ2-7; TCRdb designates TRBD1, a call that cannot be tested without DNA. Per germline, CDR1 MGHRA and CDR2 YSYEKL. This CDR3 has 15 residues. This CDR3 is CASSRTGTGSYEQYF.

The chain employs TRBV5-6 and TRBJ2-2; TCRdb gives TRBD2 as the D gene, but with no DNA this cannot be confirmed. The CDR3 is made up of 16 amino acids. Germline V lookup: CDR1 SGHDT, CDR2 YYEEEE. The CDR3: CASSLELAGPTGELFF.

The gene calls are TRBV20-1 and TRBJ2-7; TCRdb's D call, TRBD1, is unchecked because there is no DNA. The CDR3 sequence is 14 residues long. CDR1 and CDR2 (germline): DFQATT, SNEGSKA (reference sequence). The chain's CDR3 is CSASISRDIYEQYF.

The chain carries TRBV7-8 and TRBJ2-2. Germline CDR1 reads SGHVS; CDR2 reads FQNEAQ. This CDR3 has 15 residues. The CDR3 reads CASTPVPANTGELFF.